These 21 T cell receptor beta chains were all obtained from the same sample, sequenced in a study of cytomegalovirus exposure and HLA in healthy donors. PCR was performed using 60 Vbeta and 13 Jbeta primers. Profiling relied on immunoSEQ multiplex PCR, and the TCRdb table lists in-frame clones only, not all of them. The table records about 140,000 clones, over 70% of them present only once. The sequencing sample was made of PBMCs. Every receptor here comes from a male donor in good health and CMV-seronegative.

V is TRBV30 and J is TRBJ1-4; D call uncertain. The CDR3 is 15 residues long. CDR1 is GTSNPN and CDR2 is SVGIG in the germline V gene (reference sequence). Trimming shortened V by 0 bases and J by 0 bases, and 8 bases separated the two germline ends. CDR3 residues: CAWSVGQATNEKLFF. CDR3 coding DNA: TGTGCCTGGAGTGTAGGCCAGGCAACTAATGAAAAACTGTTTTTT.

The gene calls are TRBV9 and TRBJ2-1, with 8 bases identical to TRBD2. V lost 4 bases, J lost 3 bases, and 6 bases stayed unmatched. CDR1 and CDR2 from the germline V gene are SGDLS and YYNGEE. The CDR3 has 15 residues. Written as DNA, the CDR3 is TGTGCCAGCAGCCCTCCGGGGGGGGTCTACAATGAGCAGTTCTTC. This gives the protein CASSPPGGVYNEQFF. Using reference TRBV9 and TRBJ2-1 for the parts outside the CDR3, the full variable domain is DSGVTQTPKHLITATGQRVTLRCSPRSGDLSVYWYQQSLDQGLQFLIQYYNGEERAKGNILERFSAQQFPDLHSELNLSSLELGDSALYFCASSPPGGVYNEQFFGPGTRLTVL.

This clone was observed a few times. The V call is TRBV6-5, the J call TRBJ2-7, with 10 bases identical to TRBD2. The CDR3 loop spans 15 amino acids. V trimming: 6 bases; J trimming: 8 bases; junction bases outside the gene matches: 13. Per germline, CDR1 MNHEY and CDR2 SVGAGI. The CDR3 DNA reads TGTGCCAGCAGCACTACCGGGACTAGCGCGTTTAAGCAGTACTTC. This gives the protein CASSTTGTSAFKQYF.

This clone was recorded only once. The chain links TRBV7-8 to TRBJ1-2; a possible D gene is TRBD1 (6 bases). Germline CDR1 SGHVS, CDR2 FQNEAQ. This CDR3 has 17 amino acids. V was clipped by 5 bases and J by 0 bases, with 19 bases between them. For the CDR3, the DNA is TGTGCCAGCAGCCTTATGACCCGGGCAGGGGCTAACTATGGCTACACCTTC. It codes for CASSLMTRAGANYGYTF.

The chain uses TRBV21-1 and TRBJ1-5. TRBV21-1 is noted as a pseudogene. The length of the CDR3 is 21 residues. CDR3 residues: CASSSCRPGKKRGRSNQPQHF. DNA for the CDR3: TGTGCCAGCAGCTCATGCCGGCCAGGGAAAAAGCGGGGCAGGAGCAATCAGCCCCAGCATTTT.

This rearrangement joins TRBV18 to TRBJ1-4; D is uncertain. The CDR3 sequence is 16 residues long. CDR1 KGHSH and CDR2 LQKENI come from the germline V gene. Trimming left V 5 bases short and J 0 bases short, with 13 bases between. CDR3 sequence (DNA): TGTGCCAGCTCAAGCTCCTATAATCCAACTAATGAAAAACTGTTTTTT. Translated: CASSSSYNPTNEKLFF.

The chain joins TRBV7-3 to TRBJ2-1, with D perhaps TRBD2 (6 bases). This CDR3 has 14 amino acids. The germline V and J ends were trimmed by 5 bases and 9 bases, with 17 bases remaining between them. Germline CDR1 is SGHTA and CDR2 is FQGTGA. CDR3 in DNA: TGTGCCAGCAGCCTGCTGGGACTTCGGGGTGAGCAGTTCTTC. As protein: CASSLLGLRGEQFF. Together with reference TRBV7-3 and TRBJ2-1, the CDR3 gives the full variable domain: GAGVSQTPSNKVTEKGKYVELRCDPISGHTALYWYRQSLGQGPEFLIYFQGTGAADDSGLPNDRFFAVRPEGSVSTLKIQRTERGDSAVYLCASSLLGLRGEQFFGPGTRLTVL.

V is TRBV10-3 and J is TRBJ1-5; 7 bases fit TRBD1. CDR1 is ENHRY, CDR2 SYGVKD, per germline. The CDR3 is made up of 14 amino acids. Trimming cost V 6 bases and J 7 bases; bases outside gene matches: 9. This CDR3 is CAISEETGRQPQHF. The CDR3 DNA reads TGTGCCATCAGCGAAGAGACAGGGAGACAGCCCCAGCATTTT.

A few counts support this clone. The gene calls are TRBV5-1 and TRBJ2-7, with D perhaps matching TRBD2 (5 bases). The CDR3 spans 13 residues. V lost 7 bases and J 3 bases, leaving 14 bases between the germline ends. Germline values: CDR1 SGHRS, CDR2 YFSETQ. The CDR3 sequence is CASGPGNYYEQYF. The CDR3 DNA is TGCGCCAGCGGGCCCGGGAACTACTACGAGCAGTACTTC.

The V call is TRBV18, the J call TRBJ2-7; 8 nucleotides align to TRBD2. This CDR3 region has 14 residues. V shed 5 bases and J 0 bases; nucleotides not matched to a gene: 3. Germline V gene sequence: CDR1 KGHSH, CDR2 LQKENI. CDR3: CASSDSGDSYEQYF. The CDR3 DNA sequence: TGTGCCAGCTCAGATAGCGGGGACTCCTACGAGCAGTACTTC.

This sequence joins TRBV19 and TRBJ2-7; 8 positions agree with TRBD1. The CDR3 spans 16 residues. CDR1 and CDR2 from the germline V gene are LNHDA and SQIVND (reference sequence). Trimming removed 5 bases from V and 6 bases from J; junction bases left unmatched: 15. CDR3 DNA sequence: TGTGCCAGTAGTCCCCAGCGGAGACAGGGGACTCGCGAGCAGTACTTC. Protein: CASSPQRRQGTREQYF.

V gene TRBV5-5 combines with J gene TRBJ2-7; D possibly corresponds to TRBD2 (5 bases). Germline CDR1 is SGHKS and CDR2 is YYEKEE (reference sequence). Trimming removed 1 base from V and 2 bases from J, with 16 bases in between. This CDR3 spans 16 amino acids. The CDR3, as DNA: TGTGCCAGCAGCTTGCGACGGGGTGTGGCGACCTACGAGCAGTACTTC. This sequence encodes CASSLRRGVATYEQYF.

Here the CDR3 DNA reads TGCGCCAGCAGCCAGGAGCGCACAGATACGCAGTATTTT. This translates into CASSQERTDTQYF. V is TRBV4-3 and J is TRBJ2-3, with D uncertain. Per germline, CDR1 LGHNA and CDR2 YSLEER. CDR3 length: 13 amino acids. The V end lost 3 bases, the J end lost 1 base, and 5 bases lay between the germline ends.

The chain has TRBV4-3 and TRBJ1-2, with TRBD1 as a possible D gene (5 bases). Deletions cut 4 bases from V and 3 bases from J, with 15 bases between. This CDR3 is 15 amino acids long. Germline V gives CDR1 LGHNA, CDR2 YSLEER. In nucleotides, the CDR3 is TGCGCCAGCAGCCTGCGGGGCCGGTTCGACTATGGCTACACCTTC. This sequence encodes CASSLRGRFDYGYTF.

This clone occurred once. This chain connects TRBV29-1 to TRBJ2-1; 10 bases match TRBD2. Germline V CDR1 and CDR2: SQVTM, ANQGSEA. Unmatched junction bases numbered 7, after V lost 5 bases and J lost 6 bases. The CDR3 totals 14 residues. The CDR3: CSVRSTSGTNEQFF. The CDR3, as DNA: TGCAGCGTTCGGTCTACTAGCGGGACCAATGAGCAGTTCTTC.

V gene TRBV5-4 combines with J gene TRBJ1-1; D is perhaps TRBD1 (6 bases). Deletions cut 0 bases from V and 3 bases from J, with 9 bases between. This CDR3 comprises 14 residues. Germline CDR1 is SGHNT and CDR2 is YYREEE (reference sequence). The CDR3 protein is CASSLVGADTEAFF. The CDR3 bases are TGTGCCAGCAGCTTGGTGGGGGCGGACACTGAAGCTTTCTTT.

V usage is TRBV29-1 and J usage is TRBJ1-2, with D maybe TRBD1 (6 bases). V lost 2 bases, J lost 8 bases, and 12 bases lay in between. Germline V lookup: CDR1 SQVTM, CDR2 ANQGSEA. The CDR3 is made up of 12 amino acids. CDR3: CSVERGAGGYTF. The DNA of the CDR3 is TGCAGCGTTGAACGGGGGGCAGGCGGCTACACCTTC.

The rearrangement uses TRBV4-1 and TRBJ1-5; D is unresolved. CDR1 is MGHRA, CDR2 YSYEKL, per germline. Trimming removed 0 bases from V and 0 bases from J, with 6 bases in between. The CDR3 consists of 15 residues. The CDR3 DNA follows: TGCGCCAGCAGCCAAGATGAGTATAGCAATCAGCCCCAGCATTTT. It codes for CASSQDEYSNQPQHF.

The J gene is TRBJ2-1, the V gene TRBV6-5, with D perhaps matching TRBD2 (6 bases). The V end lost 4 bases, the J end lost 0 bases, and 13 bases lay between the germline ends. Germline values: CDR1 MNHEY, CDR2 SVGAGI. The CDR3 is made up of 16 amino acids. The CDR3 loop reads CASSSEGPLSYNEQFF. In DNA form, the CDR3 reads TGTGCCAGCAGTTCGGAGGGGCCTCTCTCCTACAATGAGCAGTTCTTC.

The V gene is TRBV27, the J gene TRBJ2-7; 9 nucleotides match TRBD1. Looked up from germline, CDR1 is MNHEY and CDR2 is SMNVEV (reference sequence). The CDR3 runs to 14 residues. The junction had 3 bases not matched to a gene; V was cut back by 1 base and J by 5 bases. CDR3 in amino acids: CASSLWDRVHEQYF. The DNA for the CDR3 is TGTGCCAGCAGTTTATGGGACAGGGTCCACGAGCAGTACTTC.

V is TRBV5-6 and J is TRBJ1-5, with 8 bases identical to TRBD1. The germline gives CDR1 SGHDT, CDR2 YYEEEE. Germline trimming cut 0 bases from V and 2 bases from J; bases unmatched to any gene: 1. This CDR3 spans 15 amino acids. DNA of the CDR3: TGTGCCAGCAGCTTGGCGGACAGGGGCAATCAGCCCCAGCATTTT. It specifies CASSLADRGNQPQHF.